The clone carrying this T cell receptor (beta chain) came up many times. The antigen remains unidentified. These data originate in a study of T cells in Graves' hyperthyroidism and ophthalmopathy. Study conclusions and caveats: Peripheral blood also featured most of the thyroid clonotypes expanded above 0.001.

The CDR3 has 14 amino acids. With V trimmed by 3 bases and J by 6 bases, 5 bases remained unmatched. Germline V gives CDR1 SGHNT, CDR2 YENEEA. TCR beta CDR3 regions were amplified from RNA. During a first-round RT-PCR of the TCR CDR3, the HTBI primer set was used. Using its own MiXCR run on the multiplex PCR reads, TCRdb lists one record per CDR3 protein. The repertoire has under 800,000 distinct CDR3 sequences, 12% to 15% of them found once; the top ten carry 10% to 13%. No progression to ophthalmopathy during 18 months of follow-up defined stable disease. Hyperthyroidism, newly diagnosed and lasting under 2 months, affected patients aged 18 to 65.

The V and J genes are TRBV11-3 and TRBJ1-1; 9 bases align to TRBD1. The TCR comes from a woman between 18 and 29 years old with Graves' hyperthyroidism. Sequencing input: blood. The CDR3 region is CASSLTGGKAEAFF. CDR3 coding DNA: TGTGCCAGCAGCTTGACAGGGGGAAAGGCTGAAGCTTTCTTT.